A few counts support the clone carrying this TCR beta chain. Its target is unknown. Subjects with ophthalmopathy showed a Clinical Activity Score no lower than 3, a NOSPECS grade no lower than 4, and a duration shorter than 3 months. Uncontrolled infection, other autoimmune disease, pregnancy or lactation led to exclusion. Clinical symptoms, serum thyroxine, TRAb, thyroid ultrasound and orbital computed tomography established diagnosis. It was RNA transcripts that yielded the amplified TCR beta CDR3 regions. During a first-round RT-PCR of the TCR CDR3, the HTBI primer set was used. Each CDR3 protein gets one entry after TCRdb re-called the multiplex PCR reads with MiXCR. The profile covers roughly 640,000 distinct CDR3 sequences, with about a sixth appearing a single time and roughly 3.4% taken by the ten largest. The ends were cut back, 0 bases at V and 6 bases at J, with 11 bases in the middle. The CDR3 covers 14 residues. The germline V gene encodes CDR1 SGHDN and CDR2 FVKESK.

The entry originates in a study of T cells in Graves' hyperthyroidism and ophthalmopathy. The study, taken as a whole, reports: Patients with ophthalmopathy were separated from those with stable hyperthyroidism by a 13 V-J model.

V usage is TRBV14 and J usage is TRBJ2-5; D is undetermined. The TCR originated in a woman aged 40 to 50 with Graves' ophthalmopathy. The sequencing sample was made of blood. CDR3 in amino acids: CASSQDGAVQTQYF. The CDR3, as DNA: TGTGCCAGCAGCCAAGATGGCGCTGTCCAGACCCAGTACTTC.